This T cell receptor (beta chain) was sequenced for a study of neurological immune-mediated disorders. Study-wide findings and caveats: Subjects shared no identical expanded-clone CDR3 amino acid sequences, suggesting private TCR-beta repertoires in all groups.

Details on this clonotype: The antigen is undetermined.

Time point: technical triplicate 2. V lost 5 bases and J 2 bases, leaving 15 bases between the germline ends. CDR3 size: 15 residues. Every sequencing run gave over 200 million TCR-beta sequences, taken from 15-18 subjects. TCRdb itself ran the 5' RACE reads through MiXCR, one entry per CDR3 protein. This sample yields under 65,000 distinct CDR3 sequences, of which 24% are seen a single time; roughly 4.6% belongs to the top ten. The chain links TRBV12-3 or TRBV12-4 to TRBJ1-2; perhaps TRBD1 as D (5 bases). The TCR sequence derives from a man aged 55 to 70 with HTLV-1-associated myelopathy (HAM/TSP). Sequenced sample: PBMCs. The CDR3 region has the DNA TGTGCCAGCAGTGAGGGACTGACTGGGAACTATGGCTACACCTTC. This codes for CASSEGLTGNYGYTF.